These 30 T cell receptor beta chains originate from one sample sequenced in a study of T cell responses to AZD1222 COVID-19 vaccine (dated by TCRdb to the early 2020s). What the time point label conveys for this sample: baseline before first vaccination. The library relied on the immunoSEQ multiplex PCR assay. Here the immuneACCESS table is served through TCRdb, limited to in-frame sequences with V and J called. Missing clones are a known gap in these copies; in checked studies unresolved V genes cover under half, and the rest lacks a known reason. This sample holds more than 110,000 clones; 80% to 95% were observed only once. The ten largest clonotypes hold approximately 4.8% of the sample. This material consisted of peripheral blood, taken on day 0 of AZD1222 vaccination. Source of these receptors: an adult in good health.

The rearrangement uses TRBV5-1 and TRBJ2-3; the match to TRBD1 covers 9 bases. With V trimmed by 0 bases and J by 4 bases, 0 bases remained unmatched. Germline CDR1 is SGHRS and CDR2 is YFSETQ. The CDR3 extends over 14 amino acids. This chain's CDR3 is CASSLGTGADTQYF. The CDR3 DNA sequence: TGCGCCAGCAGCTTGGGGACAGGGGCAGATACGCAGTATTTT. Supplemented by reference TRBV5-1 and TRBJ2-3, the full variable domain reads KAGVTQTPRYLIKTRGQQVTLSCSPISGHRSVSWYQQTPGQGLQFLFEYFSETQRNKGNFPGRFSGRQFSNSRSEMNVSTLELGDSALYLCASSLGTGADTQYFGPGTRLTVL.

The J gene is TRBJ1-1, the V gene TRBV12-3 or TRBV12-4; TRBD1 matches 8 bases. This CDR3 has 13 amino acids. The J segment lost 5 bases and the V segment lost 4 bases, leaving 3 bases of the junction unmatched. The CDR3 DNA sequence: TGTGCCAGCAGTTATAACAGGGGGACTGAAGCTTTCTTT. This sequence encodes CASSYNRGTEAFF.

This chain joins TRBV21-1 and TRBJ2-7; the table's D gene call, TRBD1, was not cross checked with the DNA. TRBV21-1 is marked as a pseudogene. This CDR3 is built from 10 residues. In DNA, the CDR3 is TGTGCCGCCCGCCCAGATGAGCAGTACTTC. It is translated as CAARPDEQYF.

The chain carries TRBV5-1 and TRBJ2-7; no definite D call. The CDR3 spans 14 residues. The V and J ends lost 3 bases and 5 bases respectively, with 15 bases between them. Germline V gene data show CDR1 as SGHRS and CDR2 as YFSETQ. In DNA, the CDR3 is TGCGCCAGCAGCTCTCAGATCTCTAACAACGAGCAGTACTTC. It is translated as CASSSQISNNEQYF.

The CDR3 DNA sequence: TGTGCCAGCAGTGTGGGTCAACTGGGGCCCCAGCATTTT. Encoded protein: CASSVGQLGPQHF. The chain has TRBV2 and TRBJ1-5; D not certain. The germline CDR1 and CDR2 sequences are SNHLY and FYNNEI. The CDR3 has 13 amino acids. The germline V and J ends were trimmed by 4 bases and 9 bases, with 13 bases remaining between them.

The chain combines TRBV7-9 with TRBJ2-7, with D perhaps TRBD1 (7 bases). V lost 1 base and J lost 0, with 13 bases in between. Germline CDR1 reads SEHNR; CDR2 reads FQNEAQ (reference sequence). The CDR3 length is 16 residues. CDR3 residues: CASSLGYRGGSYEQYF. The CDR3 nucleotides read TGTGCCAGCAGCTTAGGTTACAGGGGAGGCTCCTACGAGCAGTACTTC.

The chain couples TRBV10-3 to TRBJ1-1, with 7 positions matching TRBD1. V was clipped by 5 bases and J by 1 base; unmatched bases: 1. The CDR3 runs to 13 residues. Germline values: CDR1 ENHRY, CDR2 SYGVKD. The DNA for the CDR3 is TGTGCCATCAGTAGGACAGGGAACACTGAAGCTTTCTTT. Protein product: CAISRTGNTEAFF.

V is TRBV18 and J is TRBJ2-2; 9 bases are a match to TRBD1. V was pared by 4 bases and J by 7 bases, with 7 bases of the junction left unmatched. Germline CDR1 KGHSH, CDR2 LQKENI. The CDR3 has 15 amino acids. The CDR3 protein is CASSQIQGAVGELFF. The CDR3 DNA is TGTGCCAGCTCACAGATACAGGGGGCCGTCGGGGAGCTGTTTTTT.

This clone was seen a few times. This chain links TRBV5-6 with TRBJ2-1, with 9 bases fitting TRBD2. CDR1 SGHDT and CDR2 YYEEEE come from the germline V gene. This CDR3 is 15 amino acids long. V was pared by 3 bases and J by 9 bases, with 10 bases of the junction left unmatched. The CDR3, as DNA: TGTGCCAGCAGCTGGGGGCAGCGGGAGGTCGGTGAGCAGTTCTTC. Translating it yields CASSWGQREVGEQFF. Together with reference TRBV5-6 and TRBJ2-1, the CDR3 gives the full variable domain: DAGVTQSPTHLIKTRGQQVTLRCSPKSGHDTVSWYQQALGQGPQFIFQYYEEEERQRGNFPDRFSGHQFPNYSSELNVNALLLGDSALYLCASSWGQREVGEQFFGPGTRLTVL.

V usage is TRBV4-1 and J usage is TRBJ1-5; TRBD1 agrees at 11 bases. This CDR3 contains 15 residues. V lost 4 bases to trimming and J lost 6 bases; unmatched junction nucleotides: 5. Per germline, CDR1 MGHRA and CDR2 YSYEKL. This CDR3 reads CASSPQGQGVQPQHF. CDR3 coding DNA: TGCGCCAGCAGCCCACAGGGACAGGGGGTTCAGCCCCAGCATTTT.

The J gene is TRBJ1-2, the V gene TRBV7-2, with a possible D match to TRBD1 (6 bases). Germline CDR1 and CDR2: SGHTA and FQGNSA. Trimming shortened V by 3 bases and J by 5 bases, and 13 bases separated the two germline ends. CDR3 length: 14 amino acids. The CDR3, as DNA: TGTGCCAGCAGCTTTCAGGGGCGGGGGTATGGCTACACCTTC. Translated, it gives CASSFQGRGYGYTF.

The chain joins TRBV5-1 to TRBJ2-7, with a tentative D call TRBD2 (5 bases). This CDR3 is 15 amino acids long. V lost 0 bases and J lost 8, with 18 bases in between. Germline values: CDR1 SGHRS, CDR2 YFSETQ. CDR3 residues: CASSLESSPTGKQYF. The CDR3 DNA reads TGCGCCAGCAGCTTGGAGTCTAGCCCCACTGGGAAGCAGTACTTC. The variable domain in full, completed from reference TRBV5-1 and TRBJ2-7, reads KAGVTQTPRYLIKTRGQQVTLSCSPISGHRSVSWYQQTPGQGLQFLFEYFSETQRNKGNFPGRFSGRQFSNSRSEMNVSTLELGDSALYLCASSLESSPTGKQYFGPGTRLTVT.

The genes are TRBV2 and TRBJ1-4, with 8 positions matching TRBD1. The J segment lost 0 bases and the V segment lost 6 bases, leaving 12 bases of the junction unmatched. This CDR3 is built from 18 residues. CDR1 is SNHLY, CDR2 FYNNEI, per germline. In DNA form, the CDR3 reads TGTGCCAGCAGAAGGGACAGGACCCCCTCTGCAACTAATGAAAAACTGTTTTTT. This codes for CASRRDRTPSATNEKLFF.

This sequence joins TRBV2 and TRBJ1-1; D may be TRBD1 (6 bases). In germline, CDR1 is SNHLY, CDR2 FYNNEI. V was clipped by 1 base and J by 1 base, with 13 bases between them. CDR3 length equals 16 residues. In DNA, the CDR3 is TGTGCCAGCAGTGAAGACAGGGTGAAGGAGAACACTGAAGCTTTCTTT. Its protein is CASSEDRVKENTEAFF.

The chain uses TRBV2 and TRBJ2-2; the D is unclear. Looked up from germline, CDR1 is SNHLY and CDR2 is FYNNEI. V gave up 4 bases and J gave up 1 base, with 16 bases separating them. CDR3 size: 17 residues. CDR3 in amino acids: CASSVNVLSVNTGELFF. In DNA, the CDR3 is TGTGCCAGCAGTGTTAATGTTTTGTCAGTGAACACCGGGGAGCTGTTTTTT.

This clone was found a few times. This sequence joins TRBV5-8 and TRBJ2-6, with 7 bases aligning to TRBD2. Trimming removed 1 base from V and 3 bases from J; junction bases left unmatched: 10. The CDR3 is 18 amino acids. CDR1 and CDR2 from the germline V gene are SGHTS and YDEGEE. Written as DNA, the CDR3 is TGTGCCAGCAGCTTGTCTTGGGGTGCGGGAGATGGGGCCAACGTCCTGACTTTC. Amino acids: CASSLSWGAGDGANVLTF.

J is TRBJ2-3 and V is TRBV5-4; no definite D call. Trimming pared 4 bases from V and 1 base from J, leaving 13 bases between. The CDR3 length is 15 residues. Germline CDR1 SGHNT, CDR2 YYREEE (reference sequence). The DNA of the CDR3 is TGTGCCAGCAGCCCGGTCACTGCCCGCACAGATACGCAGTATTTT. It specifies CASSPVTARTDTQYF.

On this clone: At one boundary the junction diverges from the germline segment, which might be a read error. The CDR3: CASSQGGATNEKLFF. CDR3 DNA sequence: TGTGCCAGCAGCCAAGGAGGGGCAACAAATGAAAAACTGTTTTTT. This rearrangement joins TRBV3-1 (or the pseudogene TRBV3-2) to TRBJ1-4; weak D call: TRBD1 (5 bases). Germline-derived CDR1 and CDR2 are LGHDT and YNNKEL (reference sequence). The CDR3 consists of 15 residues.

The genes are TRBV7-2 and TRBJ1-1; a weak D match, TRBD1 (6 bases). The CDR3 consists of 14 residues. V lost 5 bases to trimming and J lost 4 bases, with 14 bases between them. Germline values: CDR1 SGHTA, CDR2 FQGNSA. CDR3 residues: CASSVQGLSTEAFF. In DNA form, the CDR3 reads TGTGCCAGCAGCGTACAGGGCCTAAGCACTGAAGCTTTCTTT.

As to this clone: The junction and the germline gene differ at one end; a read error may be behind it. The rearrangement joins TRBV7-9 to TRBJ1-5, with 10 bases lining up with TRBD1. This CDR3 comprises 15 residues. The germline gives CDR1 SEHNR, CDR2 FQNEAQ (reference sequence). The CDR3 here is CASSQDRGRDQSQHF. In nucleotides, the CDR3 is TGTGCCAGCAGCCAAGACAGGGGGCGCGATCAGTCCCAGCATTTT.

The chain employs TRBV7-8 and TRBJ1-1, with TRBD1 matching 9 bases. This CDR3 is built from 14 residues. The germline CDR1 and CDR2 sequences are SGHVS and FQNEAQ. With V trimmed by 5 bases and J by 0 bases, 1 base remained unmatched. In nucleotides, the CDR3 is TGTGCCAGCAGCCGGACAGGGGTGAACACTGAAGCTTTCTTT. Its translation is CASSRTGVNTEAFF.

The J gene is TRBJ2-3, the V gene TRBV19; 7 nucleotides agree with TRBD2. Germline V lookup: CDR1 LNHDA, CDR2 SQIVND (reference sequence). The CDR3 loop spans 17 amino acids. V trimming: 4 bases; J trimming: 3 bases; junction bases outside the gene matches: 13. The CDR3 DNA reads TGTGCCAGTAGTACGATTGGGGCTAGCGGCCTAACAGATACGCAGTATTTT. Amino acid sequence: CASSTIGASGLTDTQYF.

The chain carries TRBV7-9 and TRBJ1-6; D remains ambiguous. This CDR3 region has 14 residues. CDR1 is SEHNR, CDR2 FQNEAQ, per germline (reference sequence). Trimming removed 1 base from V and 5 bases from J, with 6 bases in between. The CDR3 reads CASSLGQHNSPLHF. CDR3 in DNA: TGTGCCAGCAGCTTAGGTCAGCATAATTCACCCCTCCACTTT. Using reference TRBV7-9 and TRBJ1-6 for the parts outside the CDR3, the full variable domain is DTGVSQNPRHKITKRGQNVTFRCDPISEHNRLYWYRQTLGQGPEFLTYFQNEAQLEKSRLLSDRFSAERPKGSFSTLEIQRTEQGDSAMYLCASSLGQHNSPLHFGNGTRLTVT.

This clone was counted a single time. Germline and junction disagree at one end, which may indicate a read error. The chain links TRBV3-1 (or the pseudogene TRBV3-2) to TRBJ1-5; D is undetermined. The CDR3 is 13 residues long. The V gene's germline CDR1 is LGHDT and CDR2 YNNKEL (reference sequence). The CDR3 spells CASSQGRHQPQHF. The DNA for the CDR3 is TGTGCCAGCAGTCAAGGACGGCATCAGCCCCAGCATTTT.

J is TRBJ1-2 and V is TRBV7-9; D perhaps matches TRBD1 (6 bases). Trimming stripped 5 bases from V and 4 bases from J, with 17 bases between. From germline, CDR1 is SEHNR and CDR2 FQNEAQ (reference sequence). The CDR3 spans 15 residues. The CDR3 bases are TGTGCCAGCAGCCATTCGAGGACAGCGAGCTATGGCTACACCTTC. Its translation: CASSHSRTASYGYTF.

CDR3 in amino acids: CASSSGILGLAGDTGELFF. The CDR3 nucleotides read TGTGCCAGCAGCTCAGGAATACTGGGACTAGCGGGAGACACCGGGGAGCTGTTTTTT. The chain has TRBV13 and TRBJ2-2; 14 bases line up with TRBD2. Germline-derived CDR1 and CDR2 are PRHDT and FYEKMQ (reference sequence). The CDR3 has 19 residues. After removal of 4 bases from V and 3 bases from J, the junction contained 10 bases not matched to a gene.

This chain connects TRBV5-1 to TRBJ2-1; D may be TRBD2 (5 bases). This CDR3 comprises 15 residues. Trimming left V 6 bases short and J 1 base short, with 14 bases between. In germline, CDR1 is SGHRS, CDR2 YFSETQ. The CDR3 nucleotides read TGCGCCAGCAAGGGCCGAGCGGATTCCTACAATGAGCAGTTCTTC. It codes for CASKGRADSYNEQFF.

The chain combines TRBV19 with TRBJ2-2; no firm D call. V was shortened by 4 bases and J by 0 bases, with 9 bases between the two germline ends. The CDR3 covers 15 residues. The germline V gene encodes CDR1 LNHDA and CDR2 SQIVND (reference sequence). The CDR3 bases are TGTGCCAGTAGTACCTTACACTCGAACACCGGGGAGCTGTTTTTT. This codes for CASSTLHSNTGELFF.

The CDR3 DNA reads as TGCACCAGCAGCCTGGAGGGACCCATTAGCACAGATACGCAGTATTTT. Protein sequence: CTSSLEGPISTDTQYF. V and J are TRBV1 and TRBJ2-3; TRBD2, as called in the table, went unchecked against the DNA. TRBV1 is a pseudogene segment. The CDR3 length is 16 residues.

This clone appeared a few times. V is TRBV6-5 and J is TRBJ2-2; D call uncertain. V was pared by 5 bases and J by 6 bases, with 10 bases between. The CDR3 has 13 amino acids. CDR1 is MNHEY, CDR2 SVGAGI, per germline. The CDR3 DNA is TGTGCCAGCAGTCCTCCCTCTGCCGGGGAGCTGTTTTTT. Translation gives CASSPPSAGELFF.